This T cell receptor beta chain is from a study of CD8+CD57+ T cells in acquired aplastic anemia. On the study more broadly: When averaged, DNA from sorted CD4+ and CD8+ cells came to 3 to 4 ug.

The germline CDR1 and CDR2 sequences are DFQATT and SNEGSKA (reference sequence). The V end was cut by 0 bases, the J end by 3 bases, with 9 bases between. CDR3 size: 13 residues. Genomic DNA acted as the template from which TCR beta VDJ combination and CDR3 sequence profiling were carried out. TCRdb redid the calling of the reads with MiXCR, one entry per CDR3 protein. The sample records about 190,000 distinct CDR3 sequences, about half being singletons. The clonotype comes from a human donor in good health, serving as a control. The sample comprised sorted CD4+, CD8+, or CD8+CD57+ T cells (not recorded which) from PBMCs. The genes are TRBV20-1 and TRBJ2-7; D not resolved. The CDR3 bases are TGCAGTGCTAGAGAGTCCATACTCTACGAGCAGTACTTC. Translated, it gives CSARESILYEQYF.